The 11 T cell receptor beta chains below all came from one sample that was sequenced in a study of Graves' ophthalmopathy and Graves' hyperthyroidism. Amplification targeted the TCR beta CDR3 regions, with RNA transcripts as the source material. The authors performed first-round RT-PCR with HTBI primers and then a second-round multiplex PCR. TCRdb reprocessed the multiplex PCR reads via MiXCR and lists one record per CDR3 protein. The top ten hold about 1.4% of the sample, which has about 410,000 distinct CDR3 sequences, around 16% seen once. The sample consisted of peripheral blood. These receptors all stem from a woman aged 18 to 35 with Graves' ophthalmopathy.

The rearrangement links TRBV6-1 to TRBJ1-5; 8 positions agree with TRBD1. This CDR3 region has 16 residues. Germline trimming cut 6 bases from V and 3 bases from J; bases unmatched to any gene: 10. Per germline, CDR1 MNHNS and CDR2 SASEGT. Written as DNA, the CDR3 is TGTGCCAGCAGACCCGACAGGGGCCTCCCCAATCAGCCCCAGCATTTT. This translates into CASRPDRGLPNQPQHF.

This clonotype appeared many times. The J gene is TRBJ2-5, the V gene TRBV12-3 or TRBV12-4; 9 bases agree with TRBD2. The J segment lost 12 bases and the V segment lost 6 bases, leaving 11 bases of the junction unmatched. This CDR3 has 13 residues. CDR3 nucleotides: TGTGCCAGCAGGGAAGCGGGGGGTGGGGCAAAGTACTTC. Translated: CASREAGGGAKYF.

This clonotype was seen many times. V gene TRBV6-5 combines with J gene TRBJ1-1, with no clear D. Trimming stripped 3 bases from V and 1 base from J, with 6 bases between. The CDR3 runs to 13 residues. Germline loops: CDR1 MNHEY, CDR2 SVGAGI. As DNA, the CDR3 is TGTGCCAGCAGTTATATTTGGAACACTGAAGCTTTCTTT. This encodes CASSYIWNTEAFF.

This clonotype was detected many times. The rearrangement uses TRBV20-1 and TRBJ1-1; D is uncertain. This CDR3 has 15 amino acids. Trimming took off 1 base at V and 0 bases at J, with 12 bases between the two ends. From germline, CDR1 is DFQATT and CDR2 SNEGSKA (reference sequence). CDR3 protein: CSARGEGGLNTEAFF. The DNA of the CDR3 is TGCAGTGCTAGAGGAGAGGGAGGGCTGAACACTGAAGCTTTCTTT.

The V gene is TRBV6-1, the J gene TRBJ1-1; tentative D call: TRBD1 (5 bases). The CDR3 is 13 amino acids. The ends were cut back, 5 bases at V and 4 bases at J, with 11 bases in the middle. Per germline, CDR1 MNHNS and CDR2 SASEGT. Here the CDR3 reads CASSRRDGTEAFF. CDR3 in DNA: TGTGCCAGCAGTCGACGGGACGGCACTGAAGCTTTCTTT.

Ten or more counts support this clonotype. The CDR3 reads CASSFFGGTYEQYF. In nucleotides, the CDR3 is TGTGCCAGCAGTTTTTTCGGGGGGACCTACGAGCAGTACTTC. The rearrangement joins TRBV28 to TRBJ2-7, with 7 nucleotides matching TRBD2. Germline V gene lookup returns CDR1 MDHEN and CDR2 SYDVKM. This CDR3 has 14 residues. V trimming: 3 bases; J trimming: 2 bases; junction bases outside the gene matches: 4. Based on the CDR3 plus reference TRBV28 and TRBJ2-7, the full variable domain is DVKVTQSSRYLVKRTGEKVFLECVQDMDHENMFWYRQDPGLGLRLIYFSYDVKMKEKGDIPEGYSVSREKKERFSLILESASTNQTSMYLCASSFFGGTYEQYFGPGTRLTVT.

V is TRBV7-3 and J is TRBJ2-7, with D perhaps TRBD1 or TRBD2 (5 bases each). Germline V lookup: CDR1 SGHTA, CDR2 FQGTGA. The length of the CDR3 is 13 residues. Trimming took 8 bases from V and 3 from J, leaving 14 bases between them. The CDR3 sequence: CASQRSGGYEQYF. In nucleotides, the CDR3 is TGTGCCAGCCAGCGCTCTGGGGGCTACGAGCAGTACTTC.

This clonotype appeared a single time. The J gene is TRBJ1-2, the V gene TRBV6-5, with D tentatively TRBD1 (6 bases). Germline V gene lookup returns CDR1 MNHEY and CDR2 SVGAGI. The CDR3 loop spans 15 amino acids. Deletions cut 2 bases from V and 4 bases from J, with 14 bases between. In nucleotides, the CDR3 is TGTGCCAGCAGTTACAAAGGCAGGGGTAGCTATGGCTACACCTTC. As protein: CASSYKGRGSYGYTF.

The table lists this clonotype with many counts. The rearrangement joins TRBV6-1 to TRBJ2-2; unclear D gene. Germline lookup yields CDR1 MNHNS and CDR2 SASEGT. With 2 bases removed from V and 4 bases from J, the gap between germline ends came to 5 bases. The CDR3 has 13 residues. For the CDR3, the DNA is TGTGCCAGCAGTGAATCGGGCACCGGGGAGCTGTTTTTT. Protein sequence: CASSESGTGELFF.

This clonotype showed up just a few times. The CDR3 region has the DNA TGTGCCAGCAGTCTTCCTGGTGGAGGTGGGGCCCAGTACTTC. Translation: CASSLPGGGGAQYF. The chain joins TRBV28 to TRBJ2-5; a possible D gene is TRBD2 (5 bases). V lost 5 bases to trimming and J lost 9 bases, with 19 bases between them. Looked up from germline, CDR1 is MDHEN and CDR2 is SYDVKM. This CDR3 region has 14 residues. The whole variable domain, filled in from reference TRBV28 and TRBJ2-5, reads DVKVTQSSRYLVKRTGEKVFLECVQDMDHENMFWYRQDPGLGLRLIYFSYDVKMKEKGDIPEGYSVSREKKERFSLILESASTNQTSMYLCASSLPGGGGAQYFGPGTRLLVL.

This clonotype was counted many times. One junction end does not reproduce the germline sequence, and a read error may be involved. The gene calls are TRBV11-2 and TRBJ1-1; no clear D gene. Germline CDR1 and CDR2: SGHAT and FQNNGV. The CDR3 has 13 residues. CDR3 in amino acids: CASSLGSNAEAFF. The CDR3 DNA reads as TGTGCCAGCAGCTTAGGGTCGAACGCTGAAGCTTTCTTT.